The clone carrying this T cell receptor beta chain was seen at least ten times. As yet, its antigen is unknown. A much larger clone sits a single nucleotide away, making a read error possible. This entry belongs to a study of metastatic and nonmetastatic thyroid tumors. Study-wide results and limits: Malignant tumors reportedly showed significantly higher TCR beta diversity than benign nodules in both blood and tumor.

TCRdb redid the clone calls on the PCR reads using MiXCR. The data hold about 53,000 clones, with 20% to 25% observed a single time. No patient received treatment before thyroid surgery. Germline-derived CDR1 and CDR2 are KGHSH and LQKENI. This CDR3 has 17 residues. The source material was blood. This chain uses TRBV18 with TRBJ2-6; tentatively, D is TRBD1 (5 bases). This sequence was found in a female donor with papillary thyroid cancer or a benign thyroid nodule (not recorded which). Some clones in this sample may be carry-over from other donors' samples. In DNA, the CDR3 is TGTGCCAGCTCCCCCGGAGCAGCGCGCTCTGGGGCCAGCGTCCTGACTTTC. Its protein product is CASSPGAARSGASVLTF.